The present entry profiles one T cell receptor (beta chain) with its context. The repertoire was sequenced with immunoSEQ multiplex PCR; TCRdb's copy has only in-frame clones and lacks some. Here the sample spans 110,000 or so clones, around 85% being singletons. This sample stems from a study of blood T cell repertoires in COVID-19. Study-level information: Acute-phase and convalescent COVID-19 samples originated in the United States, Italy and Spain. T cells, B-cell-depleted T cells, or PBMCs supplied cDNA or gDNA.

Losses at the gene ends were 0 bases for V and 4 bases for J; bases not matched to a gene: 11. Germline CDR1 is LGHNA and CDR2 is YNFKEQ. There are 17 residues in the CDR3. The chain recombines TRBV4-2 with TRBJ1-2; 7 bases map to TRBD1. The source is an older woman with COVID-19, enrolled during active disease. The sample consisted of peripheral blood. The CDR3 region has the DNA TGTGCCAGCAGCCAAGATCCGACAGGGACCACTAGCTATGGCTACACCTTC. This sequence encodes CASSQDPTGTTSYGYTF.